This TCR beta chain was observed in a study of cytomegalovirus exposure and HLA in healthy donors. PCR used 60 Vbeta primers and 13 Jbeta primers. Sequencing was performed with immunoSEQ multiplex PCR; in TCRdb, only in-frame clones are kept and a portion is missing. The sample has about 140,000 clones, just under 80% seen once. The length of the CDR3 is 14 residues. Germline CDR1 SGHTA, CDR2 FQGTGA. V was clipped by 5 bases and J by 3 bases; unmatched bases: 4. With respect to this clone: Its antigen is not identified.

Points from the study as a whole: According to an earlier analysis, most TCR beta V segments yielded productive rearrangements about 90% or about 30% of the time. Across donors, presence/absence analyses took sequencing depth to be roughly uniform. What a later analysis reportedly showed was that an Asian-associated ancestry cluster had fewer N-insertions than the 666-donor mean.

The J gene is TRBJ1-1, the V gene TRBV7-3; 9 bases match TRBD1. Sample: PBMCs. The clonotype originates from a man younger than 40 in good health. CDR3 nucleotide sequence: TGTGCCAGCAGCCAGGGACAGGGCCACACTGAAGCTTTCTTT. It yields the protein CASSQGQGHTEAFF. Drawing the rest from reference TRBV7-3 and TRBJ1-1, the complete variable domain is GAGVSQTPSNKVTEKGKYVELRCDPISGHTALYWYRQSLGQGPEFLIYFQGTGAADDSGLPNDRFFAVRPEGSVSTLKIQRTERGDSAVYLCASSQGQGHTEAFFGQGTRLTVV.